This T cell receptor (beta chain) stems from a study of neurological immune-mediated disorders. Time point of the sample: longitudinal time-point 3. 5'RACE with 10-nucleotide random UMIs generated the cDNA. TCRdb reprocessed the 5' RACE reads via MiXCR and lists one record per CDR3 protein. The sample comprises approximately 80,000 distinct CDR3 sequences, approximately 4.6% of which are singletons, and approximately 5.8% rests with the top ten. There are many counts of this clonotype. The germline gives CDR1 LGHDT, CDR2 YNNKEL (reference sequence). The CDR3 runs to 14 residues. With V trimmed by 3 bases and J by 7 bases, 5 bases remained unmatched.

This TCR was recovered from a woman aged 55-69 years with multiple sclerosis. The chain carries TRBV3-1 and TRBJ1-1; the match to TRBD1 covers 10 bases. Sequenced input: PBMCs. This chain's CDR3 is CASSQRGQGFEAFF. Written as DNA, the CDR3 is TGTGCCAGCAGCCAGAGGGGACAGGGGTTTGAAGCTTTCTTT.